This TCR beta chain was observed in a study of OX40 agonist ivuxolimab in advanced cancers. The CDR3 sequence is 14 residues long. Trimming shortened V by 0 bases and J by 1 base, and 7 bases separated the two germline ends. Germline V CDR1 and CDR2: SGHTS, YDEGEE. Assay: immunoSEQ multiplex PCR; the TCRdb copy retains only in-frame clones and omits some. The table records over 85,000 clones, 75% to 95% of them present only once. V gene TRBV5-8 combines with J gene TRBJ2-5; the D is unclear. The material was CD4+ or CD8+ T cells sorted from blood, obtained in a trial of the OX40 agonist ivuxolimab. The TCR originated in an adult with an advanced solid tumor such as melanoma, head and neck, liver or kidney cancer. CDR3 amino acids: CASSLVQVQETQYF. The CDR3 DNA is TGTGCCAGCAGCTTGGTTCAGGTCCAAGAGACCCAGTACTTC. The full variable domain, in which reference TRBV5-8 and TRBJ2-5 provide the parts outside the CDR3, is EAGVTQSPTHLIKTRGQQATLRCSPISGHTSVYWYQQALGLGLQFLLWYDEGEERNRGNFPPRFSGRQFPNYSSELNVNALELEDSALYLCASSLVQVQETQYFGPGTRLLVL.